This T cell receptor beta chain was captured in a study of blood T cells in healthy people across ages. The CDR3 loop spans 16 amino acids. Germline CDR1 SGHKS, CDR2 YYEKEE (reference sequence). The V segment lost 3 bases and the J segment 1 base; nucleotides outside the gene matches: 6. A second PCR, run for about 7 to 12 cycles, used a sample-barcoded 5' primer plus a J-beta primer mix. TCRdb ran MiXCR on the 5' RACE reads and lists one entry per CDR3 protein. The repertoire has roughly 1,500,000 distinct CDR3 sequences, approximately 32% of them found once; the top ten carry around 10%. Caucasian individuals from Russia who were healthy and aged about 6 to 95 acted as donors.

The chain combines TRBV5-5 with TRBJ2-1, with 8 nucleotides matching TRBD1. The sequence derives from a woman in her thirties in good health. Material: blood. The chain's CDR3 is CASSSGQATSYNEQFF. For the CDR3, the DNA is TGTGCCAGCAGCTCGGGACAGGCCACTTCCTACAATGAGCAGTTCTTC.